This T cell receptor beta chain was sequenced during a study of post-analysis software for immune sequencing data. Looking at the study overall: Relapsing-remitting, secondary progressive and progressive-relapsing courses of multiple sclerosis were included. Study-level findings and limits: Strong same-batch co-clustering of samples appeared with F measure clustering. Those with multiple sclerosis, the patient group, showed significantly lower normalized Chao1 diversity than controls. Several TRBV segments (TRBV5-6, TRBV5-1 and TRBV20-1 among them) occurred more frequently in patients than in controls.

Unique molecular identifiers were present in the TCR beta cDNA libraries. Approximately 500,000 cDNA molecules were obtained from 1 to 10 million T cells. TCRdb ran MiXCR on the PCR reads and lists one entry per CDR3 protein. The repertoire holds about 200,000 distinct CDR3 sequences, with 25% to 35% as singletons. As for this clonotype: Its specificity is not known.

V shed 5 bases and J shed 2 bases, with 16 bases lying between them. This CDR3 is built from 16 residues. The chain uses TRBV12-3 or TRBV12-4 and TRBJ1-5, with D perhaps matching TRBD1 (6 bases). The TCR originated in a girl under 18 with multiple sclerosis. The material sequenced was blood. This CDR3 reads CASSPKGGVGNQPQHF. In DNA form, the CDR3 reads TGTGCCAGCAGTCCCAAGGGGGGTGTAGGCAATCAGCCCCAGCATTTT.